One and the same sample provided the 14 T cell receptor beta chains below, sequenced in a study of CD8+CD57+ T cells in acquired aplastic anemia. Patients who underwent sequencing had shown CD8+CD57+ cell expansion by flow cytometry. TCR beta VDJ combinations and CDR3 sequences were profiled from genomic DNA. TCRdb ran MiXCR on the reads and lists one entry per CDR3 protein. There are around 210,000 distinct CDR3 sequences in the sample; 60% to 80% occur only once, and under 60% lies in the top ten. Sequenced material: sorted CD4+, CD8+, or CD8+CD57+ T cells (not recorded which) from PBMCs. Receptor source: a human donor with aplastic anemia.

The chain links TRBV19 to TRBJ1-5; 9 nucleotides line up with TRBD1. The CDR3 sequence is 18 residues long. The germline CDR1 and CDR2 sequences are LNHDA and SQIVND (reference sequence). J gave up 0 bases and V 5 bases, and 11 bases lay outside the gene matches. CDR3 in DNA: TGTGCCAGTAGTGCCCAGACAGGGGGGGACTATAGCAATCAGCCCCAGCATTTT. This encodes CASSAQTGGDYSNQPQHF.

The V gene is TRBV7-2, the J gene TRBJ1-1; tentative D call: TRBD1 (6 bases). The CDR3 totals 11 residues. CDR1 SGHTA and CDR2 FQGNSA come from the germline V gene. Trimming left V 5 bases short and J 8 bases short, with 9 bases between. This CDR3 reads CASSQTGEAFF. CDR3 DNA sequence: TGTGCCAGCAGCCAGACAGGAGAAGCTTTCTTT.

V gene TRBV4-1 combines with J gene TRBJ1-1; 9 bases line up with TRBD1. Germline lookup yields CDR1 MGHRA and CDR2 YSYEKL. The CDR3 has 16 amino acids. V lost 5 bases to trimming and J lost 9 bases; unmatched junction nucleotides: 16. The CDR3 sequence: CASSSRTGADPRKAFF. CDR3 in DNA: TGCGCCAGCAGCTCTCGGACAGGGGCCGACCCTAGGAAAGCTTTCTTT.

The V and J genes are TRBV5-6 and TRBJ2-7; the D gene is possibly TRBD1 (6 bases). The length of the CDR3 is 13 residues. Germline CDR1 reads SGHDT; CDR2 reads YYEEEE. V dropped 4 bases and J dropped 4 bases, with 12 bases sitting between them. The CDR3 region is CASSRLQGYEQYF. In DNA form, the CDR3 reads TGTGCCAGCAGCAGGCTACAGGGTTACGAGCAGTACTTC.

The V gene is TRBV7-8, the J gene TRBJ1-2, with no clear D. Germline CDR1 is SGHVS and CDR2 is FQNEAQ. The CDR3 covers 15 residues. Trimming took off 3 bases at V and 0 bases at J, with 11 bases between the two ends. The CDR3 reads CASSLDFGANYGYTF. CDR3 DNA sequence: TGTGCCAGCAGCTTGGATTTCGGGGCTAACTATGGCTACACCTTC.

This clonotype was seen only a few times. V is TRBV20-1 and J is TRBJ1-2; D not certain. The V end lost 6 bases, the J end lost 6 bases, and 11 bases lay between the germline ends. Germline-derived CDR1 and CDR2 are DFQATT and SNEGSKA (reference sequence). The CDR3 consists of 11 residues. The CDR3 DNA sequence: TGCAGTGCGTCGGACGGCCATGGCTACACCTTC. Its protein product is CSASDGHGYTF.

This clonotype was detected many times. Here the CDR3 DNA reads TGTGCCAGCAGCTTAGAGGCAGGGGGGGACAATGAGCAGTTCTTC. Translation: CASSLEAGGDNEQFF. The rearrangement uses TRBV7-3 and TRBJ2-1; D may correspond to TRBD1 or TRBD2 (7 bases each). V shed 2 bases and J shed 5 bases, with 13 bases lying between them. The CDR3 sequence is 15 residues long. CDR1 is SGHTA and CDR2 is FQGTGA in the germline V gene.

This clonotype has more than one count but fewer than ten. The rearrangement links TRBV19 to TRBJ2-7; tentative D call: TRBD2 (6 bases). The CDR3 totals 15 residues. V gave up 5 bases and J gave up 3 bases, with 17 bases separating them. Germline V lookup: CDR1 LNHDA, CDR2 SQIVND (reference sequence). The CDR3 protein is CASSRGTGTYYEQYF. For the CDR3, the DNA is TGTGCCAGTAGTCGAGGGACGGGGACTTACTACGAGCAGTACTTC.

This clonotype was seen a few times. The DNA of the CDR3 is TGTGCCAGCAGCTTAGAGGCCGTTAGGGGCGATACGCAGTATTTT. This codes for CASSLEAVRGDTQYF. The chain combines TRBV7-6 with TRBJ2-3; maybe TRBD1 (5 bases). This CDR3 comprises 15 residues. V was cut by 1 base and J by 6 bases, with 14 bases left in between. Germline CDR1 and CDR2: SGHVS and FNYEAQ. The complete variable domain, with remaining parts taken from reference TRBV7-6 and TRBJ2-3, reads GAGVSQSPRYKVTKRGQDVALRCDPISGHVSLYWYRQALGQGPEFLTYFNYEAQQDKSGLPNDRFSAERPEGSISTLTIQRTEQRDSAMYRCASSLEAVRGDTQYFGPGTRLTVL.

V gene TRBV6-5 combines with J gene TRBJ1-2; D gene uncertain. Germline CDR1 reads MNHEY; CDR2 reads SVGAGI. V lost 0 bases, J lost 2 bases, and 10 bases lay in between. This CDR3 comprises 15 residues. The CDR3 nucleotides are TGTGCCAGCAGTTACTCGGAGTGGGGAAACTATGGCTACACCTTC. Protein product: CASSYSEWGNYGYTF.

The chain couples TRBV5-1 to TRBJ2-5; TRBD1 agrees at 8 bases. The CDR3 extends over 15 amino acids. With 3 bases clipped from V and 6 bases from J, the junction kept 10 bases outside the gene matches. CDR1 and CDR2 (germline): SGHRS, YFSETQ. The DNA for the CDR3 is TGCGCCAGCAGCTCCCTGACAGGGGCCGAAAAGACCCAGTACTTC. It codes for CASSSLTGAEKTQYF.

This clonotype was seen a handful of times. The chain combines TRBV2 with TRBJ2-7, with D possibly matching TRBD1 (5 bases). Trimming cost V 10 bases and J 2 bases, with 9 bases left between them. The CDR3 spans 11 residues. CDR1 is SNHLY and CDR2 is FYNNEI in the germline V gene. This chain's CDR3 is CATRQTYEQYF. CDR3 sequence (DNA): TGTGCCACAAGACAGACCTACGAGCAGTACTTC.

Comments on this clonotype: One end of the junction varies from germline; a read error may be responsible. The genes are TRBV13 and TRBJ1-6; TRBD1 matches at 7 bases. Germline V gene sequence: CDR1 PRHDT, CDR2 FYEKMQ (reference sequence). There are 14 residues in the CDR3. The CDR3 coding sequence is TGTGCCAGCAGGGGGACAGATTCTAATTCACCTCTCCACTTT. Amino acids: CASRGTDSNSPLHF.

This clonotype was seen at least ten times. This chain links TRBV20-1 with TRBJ1-6, with D perhaps TRBD1 (5 bases). V lost 3 bases to trimming and J lost 9 bases, with 18 bases between them. The length of the CDR3 is 15 residues. The germline V gene encodes CDR1 DFQATT and CDR2 SNEGSKA (reference sequence). The CDR3 here is CSASPGLTGSSPLHF. The CDR3 coding sequence is TGCAGTGCTAGCCCAGGGTTAACGGGTAGTTCACCCCTCCACTTT.